This T cell receptor beta chain stems from a study of T cells in Graves' hyperthyroidism and ophthalmopathy. Overall study findings and caveats: Ophthalmopathy and stable hyperthyroidism were separated by a 13 V-J model. Expanded thyroid clonotypes (above 0.001) were mostly also found in blood.

8.5 to 10 ml of fresh peripheral blood supplied the PBMCs. This CDR3 has 16 amino acids. V trimming: 1 base; J trimming: 3 bases; junction bases outside the gene matches: 5. Germline CDR1 SEHNR, CDR2 FQNEAQ (reference sequence). This clonotype was counted at least ten times. Its antigen is not identified. TCR beta CDR3 regions were amplified from RNA. TCR CDR3 underwent first-round RT-PCR with the HTBI primer set. TCRdb reprocessed the multiplex PCR reads with MiXCR, giving one entry per CDR3 protein. The sample lists over 700,000 distinct CDR3 sequences; about a third were seen once. The chain has TRBV7-9 and TRBJ1-4, with 7 bases fitting TRBD1. The sequencing sample was made of blood. This TCR came from a woman aged 40 to 50 with Graves' hyperthyroidism. The CDR3 bases are TGTGCCAGCAGCTTAGGCCCCGGGACAGCTAATGAAAAACTGTTTTTT. This translates into CASSLGPGTANEKLFF.